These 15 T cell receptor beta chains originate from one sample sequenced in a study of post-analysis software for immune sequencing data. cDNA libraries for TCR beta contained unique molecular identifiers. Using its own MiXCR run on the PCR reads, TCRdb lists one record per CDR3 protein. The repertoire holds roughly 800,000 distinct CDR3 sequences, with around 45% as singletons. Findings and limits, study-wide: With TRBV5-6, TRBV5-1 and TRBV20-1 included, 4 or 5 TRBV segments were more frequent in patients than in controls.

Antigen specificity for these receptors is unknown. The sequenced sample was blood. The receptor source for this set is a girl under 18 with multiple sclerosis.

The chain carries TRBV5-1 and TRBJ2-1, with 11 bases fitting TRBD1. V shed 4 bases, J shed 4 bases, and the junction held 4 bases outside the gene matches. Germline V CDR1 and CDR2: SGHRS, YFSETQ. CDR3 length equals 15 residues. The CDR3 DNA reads TGCGCCAGCAGCGGGGACAGGGGGAAATACAATGAGCAGTTCTTC. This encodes CASSGDRGKYNEQFF.

Here the CDR3 reads CASSYLEWPSSYNEQFF. In DNA, the CDR3 is TGTGCCAGCAGTTATCTCGAGTGGCCGAGCTCCTACAATGAGCAGTTCTTC. J is TRBJ2-1 and V is TRBV6-6, with no clear D. CDR1 and CDR2 from the germline V gene are MNHNY and SVGAGI (reference sequence). This CDR3 is built from 17 residues. The V gene lost 3 bases and the J gene lost 0 bases, with 15 bases spanning the gap.

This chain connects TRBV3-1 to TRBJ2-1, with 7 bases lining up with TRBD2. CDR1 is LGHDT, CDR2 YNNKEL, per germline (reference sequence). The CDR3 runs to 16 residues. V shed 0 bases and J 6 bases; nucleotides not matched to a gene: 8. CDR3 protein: CASSQDGAGTSNEQFF. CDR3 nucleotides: TGTGCCAGCAGCCAAGATGGAGCGGGGACGTCCAATGAGCAGTTCTTC.

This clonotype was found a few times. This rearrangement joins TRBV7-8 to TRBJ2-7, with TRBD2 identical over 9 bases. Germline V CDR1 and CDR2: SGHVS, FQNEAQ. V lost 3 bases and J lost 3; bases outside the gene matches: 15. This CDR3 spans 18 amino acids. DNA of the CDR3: TGTGCCAGCAGCTTGAGGGGGTTCTTAGCGGGAGAGAGCTACGAGCAGTACTTC. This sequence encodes CASSLRGFLAGESYEQYF.

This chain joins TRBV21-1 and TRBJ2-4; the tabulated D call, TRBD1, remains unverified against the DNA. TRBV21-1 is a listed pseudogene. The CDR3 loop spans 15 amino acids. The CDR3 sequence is CASSPTPVSKNIQYF. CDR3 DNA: TGTGCCAGCAGCCCCACCCCGGTTTCCAAAAACATTCAGTACTTC.

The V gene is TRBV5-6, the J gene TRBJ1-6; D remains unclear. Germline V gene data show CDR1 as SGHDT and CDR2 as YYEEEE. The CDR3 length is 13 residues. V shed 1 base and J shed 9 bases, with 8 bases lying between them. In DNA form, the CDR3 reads TGTGCCAGCAGCTTGTACGGCAGTTCACCCCTCCACTTT. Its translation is CASSLYGSSPLHF.

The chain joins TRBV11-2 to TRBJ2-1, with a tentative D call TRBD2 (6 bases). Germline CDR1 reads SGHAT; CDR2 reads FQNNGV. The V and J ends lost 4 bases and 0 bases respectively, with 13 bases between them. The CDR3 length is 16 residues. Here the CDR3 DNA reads TGTGCCAGCAGCTCCAGCGGGCCGACCTCCTACAATGAGCAGTTCTTC. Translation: CASSSSGPTSYNEQFF.

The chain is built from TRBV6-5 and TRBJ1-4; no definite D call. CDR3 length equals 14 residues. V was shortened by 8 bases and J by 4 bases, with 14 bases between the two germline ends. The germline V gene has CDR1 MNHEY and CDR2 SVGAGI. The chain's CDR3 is CASRTGWDNEKLFF. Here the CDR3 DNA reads TGTGCCAGCCGAACGGGATGGGATAATGAAAAACTGTTTTTT.

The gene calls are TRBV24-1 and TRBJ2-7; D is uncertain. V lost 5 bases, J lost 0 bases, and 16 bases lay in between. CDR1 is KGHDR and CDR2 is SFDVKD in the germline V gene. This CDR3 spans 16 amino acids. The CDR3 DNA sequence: TGTGCCACCAGTGTTTCCTTGCCGGAGAGCTCCTACGAGCAGTACTTC. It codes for CATSVSLPESSYEQYF.

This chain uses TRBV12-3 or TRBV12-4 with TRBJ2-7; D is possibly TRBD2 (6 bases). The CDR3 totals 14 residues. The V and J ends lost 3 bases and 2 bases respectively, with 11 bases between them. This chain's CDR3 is CASSLDYQPYEQYF. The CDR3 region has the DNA TGTGCCAGCAGTTTGGACTACCAGCCCTACGAGCAGTACTTC.

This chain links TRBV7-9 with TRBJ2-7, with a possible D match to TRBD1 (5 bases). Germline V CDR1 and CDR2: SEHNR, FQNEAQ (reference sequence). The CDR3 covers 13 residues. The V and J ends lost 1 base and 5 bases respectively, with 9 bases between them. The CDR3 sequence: CASSLVGRDEQYF. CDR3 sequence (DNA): TGTGCCAGCAGCTTAGTCGGCAGGGACGAGCAGTACTTC.

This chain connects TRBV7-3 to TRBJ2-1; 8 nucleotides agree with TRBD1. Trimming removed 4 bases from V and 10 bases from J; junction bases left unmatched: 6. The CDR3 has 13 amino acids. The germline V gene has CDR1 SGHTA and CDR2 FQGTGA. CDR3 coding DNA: TGTGCCAGCAGCTCCCTCCGGACAGGGGAGCAGTTCTTC. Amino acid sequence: CASSSLRTGEQFF.

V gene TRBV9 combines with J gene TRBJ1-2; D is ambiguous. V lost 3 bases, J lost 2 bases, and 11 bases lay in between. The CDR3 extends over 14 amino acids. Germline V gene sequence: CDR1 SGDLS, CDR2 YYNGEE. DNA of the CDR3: TGTGCCAGCAGCGCCCAGACCGACAACTATGGCTACACCTTC. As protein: CASSAQTDNYGYTF.

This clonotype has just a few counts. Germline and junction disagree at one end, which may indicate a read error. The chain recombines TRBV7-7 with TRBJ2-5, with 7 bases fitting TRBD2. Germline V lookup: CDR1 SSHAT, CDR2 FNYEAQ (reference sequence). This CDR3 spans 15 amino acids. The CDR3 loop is CASSPSSGTAETQYF. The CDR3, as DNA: TGTGCTAGCAGCCCATCAAGCGGGACGGCAGAGACCCAGTACTTC.

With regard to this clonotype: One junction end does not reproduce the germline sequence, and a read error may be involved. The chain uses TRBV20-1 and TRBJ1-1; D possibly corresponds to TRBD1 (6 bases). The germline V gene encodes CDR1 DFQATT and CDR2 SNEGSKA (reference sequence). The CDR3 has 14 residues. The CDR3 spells CGARQTGLLTEAFF. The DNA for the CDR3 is TGCGGTGCTAGACAGACAGGATTGCTCACTGAAGCTTTCTTT.